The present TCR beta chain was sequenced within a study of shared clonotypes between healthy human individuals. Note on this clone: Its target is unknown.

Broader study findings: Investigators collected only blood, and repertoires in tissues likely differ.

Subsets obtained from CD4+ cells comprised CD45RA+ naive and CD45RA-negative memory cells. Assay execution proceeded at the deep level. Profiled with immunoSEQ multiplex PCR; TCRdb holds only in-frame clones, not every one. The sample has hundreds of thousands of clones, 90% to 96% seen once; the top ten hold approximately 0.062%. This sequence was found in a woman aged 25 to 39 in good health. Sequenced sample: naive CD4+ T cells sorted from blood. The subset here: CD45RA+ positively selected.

The DNA for the CDR3 is TGTGCCAGCAGCGTTGGACAGACCTACGAGCAGTACTTC. Encoded protein: CASSVGQTYEQYF. The chain combines TRBV7-2 with TRBJ2-7; D might be TRBD1 (6 bases). Germline V CDR1 and CDR2: SGHTA, FQGNSA. Trimming left V 5 bases short and J 2 bases short, with 10 bases between. The CDR3 is 13 residues long. The entire variable domain, with the rest obtained from reference TRBV7-2 and TRBJ2-7, is as follows: GAGVSQSPSNKVTEKGKDVELRCDPISGHTALYWYRQSLGQGLEFLIYFQGNSAPDKSGLPSDRFSAERTGGSVSTLTIQRTQQEDSAVYLCASSVGQTYEQYFGPGTRLTVT.